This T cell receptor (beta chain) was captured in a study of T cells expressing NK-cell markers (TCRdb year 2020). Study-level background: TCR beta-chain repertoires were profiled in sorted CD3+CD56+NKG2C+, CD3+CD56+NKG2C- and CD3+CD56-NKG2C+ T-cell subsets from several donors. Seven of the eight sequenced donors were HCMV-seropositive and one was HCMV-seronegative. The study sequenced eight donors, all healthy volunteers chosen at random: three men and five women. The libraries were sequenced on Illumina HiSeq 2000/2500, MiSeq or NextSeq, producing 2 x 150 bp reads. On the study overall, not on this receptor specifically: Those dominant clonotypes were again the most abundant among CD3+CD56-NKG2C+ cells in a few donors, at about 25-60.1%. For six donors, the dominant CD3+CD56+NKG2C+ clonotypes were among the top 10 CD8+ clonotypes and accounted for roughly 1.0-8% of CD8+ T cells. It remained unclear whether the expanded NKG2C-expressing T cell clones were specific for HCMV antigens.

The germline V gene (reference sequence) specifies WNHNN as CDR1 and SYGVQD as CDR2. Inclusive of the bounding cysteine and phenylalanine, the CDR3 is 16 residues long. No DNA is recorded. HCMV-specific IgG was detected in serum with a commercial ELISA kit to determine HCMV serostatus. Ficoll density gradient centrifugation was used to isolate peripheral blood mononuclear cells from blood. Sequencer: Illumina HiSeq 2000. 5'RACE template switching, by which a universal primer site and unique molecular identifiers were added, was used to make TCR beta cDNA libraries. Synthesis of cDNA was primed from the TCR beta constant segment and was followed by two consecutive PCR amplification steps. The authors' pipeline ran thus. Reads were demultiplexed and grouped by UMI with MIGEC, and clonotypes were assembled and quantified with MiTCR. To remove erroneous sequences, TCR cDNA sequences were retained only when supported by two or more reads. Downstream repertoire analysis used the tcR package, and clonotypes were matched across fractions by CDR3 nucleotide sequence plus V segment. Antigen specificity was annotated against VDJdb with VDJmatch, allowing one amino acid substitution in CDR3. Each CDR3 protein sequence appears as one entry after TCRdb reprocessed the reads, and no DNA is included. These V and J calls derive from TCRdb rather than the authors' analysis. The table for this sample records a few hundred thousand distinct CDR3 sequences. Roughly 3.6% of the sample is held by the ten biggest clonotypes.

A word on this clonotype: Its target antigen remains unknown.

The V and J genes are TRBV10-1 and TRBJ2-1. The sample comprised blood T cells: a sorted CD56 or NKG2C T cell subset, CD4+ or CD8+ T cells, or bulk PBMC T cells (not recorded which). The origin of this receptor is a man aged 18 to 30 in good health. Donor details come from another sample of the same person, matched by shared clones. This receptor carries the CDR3 CASSTNQGFVYNEQFF.